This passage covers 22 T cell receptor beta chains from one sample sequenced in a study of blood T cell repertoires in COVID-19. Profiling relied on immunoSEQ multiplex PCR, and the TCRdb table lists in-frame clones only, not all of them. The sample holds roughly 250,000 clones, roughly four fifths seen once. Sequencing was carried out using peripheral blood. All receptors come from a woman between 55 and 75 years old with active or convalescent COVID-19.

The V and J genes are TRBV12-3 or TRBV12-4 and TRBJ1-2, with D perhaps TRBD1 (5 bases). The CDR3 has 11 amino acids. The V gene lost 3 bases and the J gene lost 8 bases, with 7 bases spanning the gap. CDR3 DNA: TGTGCCAGCAGTTTCAGGGAAGGCTACACCTTC. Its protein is CASSFREGYTF.

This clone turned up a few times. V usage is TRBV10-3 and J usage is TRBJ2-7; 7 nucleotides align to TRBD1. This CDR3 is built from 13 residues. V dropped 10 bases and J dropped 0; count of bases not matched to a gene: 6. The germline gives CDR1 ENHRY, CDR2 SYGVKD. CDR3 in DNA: TGTGCCACAGAGACAGGGTCCTCCTACGAGCAGTACTTC. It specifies CATETGSSYEQYF.

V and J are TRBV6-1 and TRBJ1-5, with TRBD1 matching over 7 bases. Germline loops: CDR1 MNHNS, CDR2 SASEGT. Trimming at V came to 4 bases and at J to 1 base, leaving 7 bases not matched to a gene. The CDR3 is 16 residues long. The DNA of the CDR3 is TGTGCCAGCAGTGGGAGGGGACAGCTAAGCAATCAGCCCCAGCATTTT. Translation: CASSGRGQLSNQPQHF.

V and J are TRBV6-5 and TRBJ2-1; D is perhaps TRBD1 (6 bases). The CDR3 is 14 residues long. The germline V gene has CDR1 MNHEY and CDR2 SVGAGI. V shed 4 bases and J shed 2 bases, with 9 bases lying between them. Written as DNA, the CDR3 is TGTGCCAGCAGTTCCGGGACAACCTACAATGAGCAGTTCTTC. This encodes CASSSGTTYNEQFF.

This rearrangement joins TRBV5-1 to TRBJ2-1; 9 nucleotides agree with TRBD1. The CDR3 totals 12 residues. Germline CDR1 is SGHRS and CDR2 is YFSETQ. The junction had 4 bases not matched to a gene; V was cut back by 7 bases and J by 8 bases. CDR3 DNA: TGCGCCAGCGGAGGACAGGGGCATGAGCAGTTCTTC. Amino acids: CASGGQGHEQFF. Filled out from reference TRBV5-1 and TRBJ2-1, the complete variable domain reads KAGVTQTPRYLIKTRGQQVTLSCSPISGHRSVSWYQQTPGQGLQFLFEYFSETQRNKGNFPGRFSGRQFSNSRSEMNVSTLELGDSALYLCASGGQGHEQFFGPGTRLTVL.

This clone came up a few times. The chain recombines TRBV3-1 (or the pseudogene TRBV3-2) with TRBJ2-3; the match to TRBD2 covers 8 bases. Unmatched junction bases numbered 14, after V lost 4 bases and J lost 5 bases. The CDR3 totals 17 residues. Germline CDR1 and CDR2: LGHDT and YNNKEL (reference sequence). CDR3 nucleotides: TGTGCCAGCAGCCGTCCGACTAGCGCCGGGGGCCAAGATACGCAGTATTTT. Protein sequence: CASSRPTSAGGQDTQYF.

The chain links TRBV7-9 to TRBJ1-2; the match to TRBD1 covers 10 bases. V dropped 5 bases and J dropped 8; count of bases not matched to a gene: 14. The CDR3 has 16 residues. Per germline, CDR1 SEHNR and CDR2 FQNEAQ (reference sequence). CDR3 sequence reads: CASSVYQTGGGRGYTF. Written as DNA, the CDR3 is TGTGCCAGCAGCGTATACCAGACAGGGGGCGGTCGCGGCTACACCTTC.

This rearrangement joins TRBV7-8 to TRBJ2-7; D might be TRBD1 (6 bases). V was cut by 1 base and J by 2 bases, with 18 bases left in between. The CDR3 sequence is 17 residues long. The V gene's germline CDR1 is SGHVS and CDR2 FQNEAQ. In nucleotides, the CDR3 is TGTGCCAGCAGCTTAGGGGGGCCAGCCCGACTTACCTACGAGCAGTACTTC. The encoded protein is CASSLGGPARLTYEQYF. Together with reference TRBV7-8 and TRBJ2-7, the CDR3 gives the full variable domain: GAGVSQSPRYKVAKRGQDVALRCDPISGHVSLFWYQQALGQGPEFLTYFQNEAQLDKSGLPSDRFFAERPEGSVSTLKIQRTQQEDSAVYLCASSLGGPARLTYEQYFGPGTRLTVT.

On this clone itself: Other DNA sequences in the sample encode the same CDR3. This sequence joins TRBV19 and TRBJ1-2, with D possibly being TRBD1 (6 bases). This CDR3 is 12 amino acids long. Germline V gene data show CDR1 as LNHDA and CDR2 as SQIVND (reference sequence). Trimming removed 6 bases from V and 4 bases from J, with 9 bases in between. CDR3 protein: CASSDRIYGYTF. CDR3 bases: TGTGCCAGTAGCGACAGGATCTATGGCTACACCTTC.

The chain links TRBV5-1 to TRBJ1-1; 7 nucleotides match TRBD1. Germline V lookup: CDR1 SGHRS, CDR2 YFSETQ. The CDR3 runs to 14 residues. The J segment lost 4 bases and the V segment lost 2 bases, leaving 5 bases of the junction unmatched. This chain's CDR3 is CASSLTGEVTEAFF. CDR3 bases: TGCGCCAGCAGCTTAACAGGGGAAGTCACTGAAGCTTTCTTT. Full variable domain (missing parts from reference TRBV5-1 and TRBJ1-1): KAGVTQTPRYLIKTRGQQVTLSCSPISGHRSVSWYQQTPGQGLQFLFEYFSETQRNKGNFPGRFSGRQFSNSRSEMNVSTLELGDSALYLCASSLTGEVTEAFFGQGTRLTVV.

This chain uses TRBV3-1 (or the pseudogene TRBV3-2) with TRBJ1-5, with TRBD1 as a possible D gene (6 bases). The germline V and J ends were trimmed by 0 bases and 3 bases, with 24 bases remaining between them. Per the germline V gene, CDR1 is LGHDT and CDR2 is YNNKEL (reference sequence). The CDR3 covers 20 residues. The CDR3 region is CASSQDRPEQGVTYNQPQHF. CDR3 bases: TGTGCCAGCAGCCAAGATCGGCCAGAACAGGGAGTGACGTACAATCAGCCCCAGCATTTT.

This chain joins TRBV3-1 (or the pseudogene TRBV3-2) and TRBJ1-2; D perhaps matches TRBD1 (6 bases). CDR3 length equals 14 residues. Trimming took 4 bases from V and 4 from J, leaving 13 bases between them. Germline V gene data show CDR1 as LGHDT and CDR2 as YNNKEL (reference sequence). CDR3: CASSPRGSGYGYTF. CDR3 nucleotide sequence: TGTGCCAGCAGCCCCAGGGGTAGTGGCTATGGCTACACCTTC.

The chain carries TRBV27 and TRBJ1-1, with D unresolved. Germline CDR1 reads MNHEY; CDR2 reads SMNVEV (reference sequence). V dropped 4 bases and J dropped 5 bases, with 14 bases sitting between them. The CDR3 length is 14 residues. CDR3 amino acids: CASSSVWYGTEAFF. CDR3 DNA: TGTGCCAGCAGTTCGGTTTGGTACGGGACTGAAGCTTTCTTT.

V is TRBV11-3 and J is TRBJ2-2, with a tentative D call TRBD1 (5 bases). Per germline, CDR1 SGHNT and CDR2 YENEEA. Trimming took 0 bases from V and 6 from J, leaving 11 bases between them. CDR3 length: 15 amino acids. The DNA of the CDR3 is TGTGCCAGCAGCTTAGATTCCGCGACAGCCGGGGAGCTGTTTTTT. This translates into CASSLDSATAGELFF.

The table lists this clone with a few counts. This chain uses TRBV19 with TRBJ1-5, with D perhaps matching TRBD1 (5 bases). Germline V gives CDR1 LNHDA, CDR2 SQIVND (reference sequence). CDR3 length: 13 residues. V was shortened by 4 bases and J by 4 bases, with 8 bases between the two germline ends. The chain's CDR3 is CASSTRANQPQHF. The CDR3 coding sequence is TGTGCCAGTAGTACCAGGGCGAATCAGCCCCAGCATTTT. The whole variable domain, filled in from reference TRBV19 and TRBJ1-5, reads DGGITQSPKYLFRKEGQNVTLSCEQNLNHDAMYWYRQDPGQGLRLIYYSQIVNDFQKGDIAEGYSVSREKKESFPLTVTSAQKNPTAFYLCASSTRANQPQHFGDGTRLSIL.

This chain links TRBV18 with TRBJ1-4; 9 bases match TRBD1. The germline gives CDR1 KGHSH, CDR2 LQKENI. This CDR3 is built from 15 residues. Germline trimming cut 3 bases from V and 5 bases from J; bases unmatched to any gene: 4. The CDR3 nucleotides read TGTGCCAGCTCACCTGGGACAGGGCGAAATGAAAAACTGTTTTTT. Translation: CASSPGTGRNEKLFF.

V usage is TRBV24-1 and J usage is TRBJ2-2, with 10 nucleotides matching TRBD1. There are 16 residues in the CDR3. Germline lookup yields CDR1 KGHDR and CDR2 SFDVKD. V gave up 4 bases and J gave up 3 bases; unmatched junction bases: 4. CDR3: CATSEAGTGDTGELFF. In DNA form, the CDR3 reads TGTGCCACCAGTGAAGCCGGGACAGGGGACACCGGGGAGCTGTTTTTT.

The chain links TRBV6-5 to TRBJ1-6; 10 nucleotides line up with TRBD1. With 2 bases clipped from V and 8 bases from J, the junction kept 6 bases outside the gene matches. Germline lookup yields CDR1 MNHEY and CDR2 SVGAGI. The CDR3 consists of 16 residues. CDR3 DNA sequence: TGTGCCAGCAGTTACGGTGTGGGACAGGGGTATTCACCCCTCCACTTT. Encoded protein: CASSYGVGQGYSPLHF.

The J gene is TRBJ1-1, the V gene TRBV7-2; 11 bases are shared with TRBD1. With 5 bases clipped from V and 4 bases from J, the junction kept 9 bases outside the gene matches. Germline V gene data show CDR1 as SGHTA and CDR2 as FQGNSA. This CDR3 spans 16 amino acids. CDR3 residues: CASSTGQGALITEAFF. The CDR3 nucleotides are TGTGCCAGCAGCACCGGACAGGGGGCACTGATCACTGAAGCTTTCTTT.

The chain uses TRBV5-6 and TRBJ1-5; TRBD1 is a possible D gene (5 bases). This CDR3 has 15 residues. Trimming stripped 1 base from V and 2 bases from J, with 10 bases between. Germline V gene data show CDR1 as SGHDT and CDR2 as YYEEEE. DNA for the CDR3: TGTGCCAGCAGCTTGCGGGGGTCGGGCAATCAGCCCCAGCATTTT. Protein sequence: CASSLRGSGNQPQHF.

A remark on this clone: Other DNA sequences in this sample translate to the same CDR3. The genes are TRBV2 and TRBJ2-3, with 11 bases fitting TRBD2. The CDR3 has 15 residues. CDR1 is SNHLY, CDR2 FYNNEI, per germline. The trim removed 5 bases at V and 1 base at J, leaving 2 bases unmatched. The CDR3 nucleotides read TGTGCCAGCAGTCTAGCGGGGGGACGCACAGATACGCAGTATTTT. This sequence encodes CASSLAGGRTDTQYF.

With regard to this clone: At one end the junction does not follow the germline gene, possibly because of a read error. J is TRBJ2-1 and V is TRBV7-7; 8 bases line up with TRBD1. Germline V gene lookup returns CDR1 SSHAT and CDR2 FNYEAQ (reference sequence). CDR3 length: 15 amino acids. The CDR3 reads CASSLAGGAGNEQFF. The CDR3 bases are TGTGCTAGCAGCTTAGCAGGGGGCGCCGGCAATGAGCAGTTCTTC.